This T cell receptor (beta chain) was sequenced for a study of regulatory T cells in long-lasting Graves disease. Findings of the study overall: Persistent disease was associated with favored TRBV28 usage and with favored use of TRBJ1-2 and TRBJ2-5.

Arm-PCR of CDR3 regions with iRepertoire HTBI primers generated TCR beta libraries. TCRdb redid the calling of the multiplex PCR reads with MiXCR, one entry per CDR3 protein. The data contain about 400,000 distinct CDR3 sequences, less than 25% of them singletons. Between the trimmed V and J ends, which lost 2 bases and 6 bases, there was a span of 11 bases. The CDR3 covers 14 residues. The germline gives CDR1 KGHSH, CDR2 LQKENI. Time point: persistent/refractory GD, antithyroid drugs over 5 years with positive TRAb. From RNA extracted from PBMCs, the TCR library was made. Of note for this clonotype: What it recognizes is unknown.

The source was peripheral blood mononuclear cells (PBMCs), collected when the disease was refractory, from a patient treated with antithyroid drugs. The chain links TRBV18 to TRBJ1-5, with TRBD1 as a possible D gene (6 bases). The clonotype was recovered from a female donor with Graves disease. CDR3 in amino acids: CASSPSTGLQPQHF. The CDR3 nucleotides read TGTGCCAGCTCACCAAGCACAGGGCTTCAGCCCCAGCATTTT.